These 7 T cell receptor beta chains were all obtained from the same sample, sequenced in a study of molecular identifiers for immune sequencing clone quantification. Each CDR3 protein is one row after TCRdb ran MiXCR on the PCR reads. Here the sample spans hundreds of thousands of distinct CDR3 sequences, 25% being singletons. Material: naive CD8+ T cells from blood, with Jurkat cell RNA spiked in. Described subset: FACS-sorted CD8+CD4-CCR7+CD45RA+ naive T cells. The receptors stem from a human donor in good health. Some libraries in this study had Jurkat cell RNA spiked in.

The chain recombines TRBV12-3 or TRBV12-4 with TRBJ2-7; the D gene is possibly TRBD1 (6 bases). V lost 6 bases to trimming and J lost 5 bases, with 14 bases between them. The CDR3 is 13 amino acids. CDR3 loop: CASRGGQGHEQYF. CDR3 coding DNA: TGTGCCAGCAGGGGCGGGCAGGGGCACGAGCAGTACTTC.

This sequence joins TRBV20-1 and TRBJ2-7; no definite D call. Germline V gene lookup returns CDR1 DFQATT and CDR2 SNEGSKA (reference sequence). V lost 3 bases, J lost 0 bases, and 9 bases lay in between. The CDR3 spans 13 residues. In nucleotides, the CDR3 is TGCAGTGCTAGGGGTCCCCTCTCCTACGAGCAGTACTTC. This encodes CSARGPLSYEQYF.

About this clonotype itself: Since a much larger clone is just one base distant, this may be a read error. Likely a read error: the CDR3 ends without its conserved phenylalanine or tryptophan. The V and J genes are TRBV7-2 and TRBJ1-1; D ambiguous. V lost 0 bases to trimming and J lost 0 bases, with 5 bases between them. Germline CDR1 SGHTA, CDR2 FQGNSA. The CDR3 is made up of 14 amino acids. CDR3: CASSLAAMNTEAFL. The DNA for the CDR3 is TGTGCCAGCAGCTTAGCCGCGATGAACACTGAAGCTTTCCTT.

This chain uses TRBV4-3 with TRBJ2-4; 8 bases are shared with TRBD1. The V segment lost 1 base and the J segment 0 bases; nucleotides outside the gene matches: 11. The germline gives CDR1 LGHNA, CDR2 YSLEER. The CDR3 consists of 19 residues. CDR3 region: CASSQGSRGGQGAKNIQYF. Written as DNA, the CDR3 is TGCGCCAGCAGCCAAGGTAGTAGAGGCGGACAGGGAGCCAAAAACATTCAGTACTTC.

This clonotype occurred a few times. The chain links TRBV4-3 to TRBJ2-7; 7 bases fit TRBD1. Germline V gives CDR1 LGHNA, CDR2 YSLEER. The CDR3 has 16 residues. J lost 2 bases, V lost 0 bases, and 7 bases had no gene match. CDR3 in amino acids: CASSQDWTGGTYEQYF. Written as DNA, the CDR3 is TGCGCCAGCAGCCAAGACTGGACAGGTGGAACCTACGAGCAGTACTTC.

This clonotype was detected many times. This chain connects TRBV7-8 to TRBJ2-1; maybe TRBD2 (5 bases). Trimming shortened V by 1 base and J by 1 base, and 11 bases separated the two germline ends. The germline V gene encodes CDR1 SGHVS and CDR2 FQNEAQ. The CDR3 has 16 amino acids. The DNA of the CDR3 is TGTGCCAGCAGCTTAGGTCCCCGGGGATCCTACAATGAGCAGTTCTTC. Translating it yields CASSLGPRGSYNEQFF.

This rearrangement joins TRBV20-1 to TRBJ2-7, with D uncertain. The ends were cut back, 0 bases at V and 4 bases at J, with 13 bases in the middle. The CDR3 contains 14 residues. Germline CDR1 and CDR2: DFQATT and SNEGSKA (reference sequence). The CDR3 DNA follows: TGCAGTGCTAGAGATCTCTTAGCTGGGTACGAGCAGTACTTC. Its protein is CSARDLLAGYEQYF.